The 21 T cell receptor beta chains reported below all come from one sample, sequenced in a study of spatial heterogeneity in lung cancer. Time point in this sample: blood at routine non-recurrence follow-up after resection. TCRdb re-called the 5' RACE reads through MiXCR, storing one row per CDR3 protein. The data show roughly 99,000 distinct CDR3 sequences, around 19% seen once. This material consisted of PBMCs, taken at follow-up. These receptors came from a male donor with early-stage non-small cell lung cancer.

The CDR3 DNA reads TGTGCCAGCAGCTTAGGAGGAGGGGTATATTTATGGGATACGCAGTATTTT. It yields the protein CASSLGGGVYLWDTQYF. The rearrangement joins TRBV7-2 to TRBJ2-3; TRBD2 is a possible D gene (6 bases). The CDR3 covers 17 residues. Germline lookup yields CDR1 SGHTA and CDR2 FQGNSA. The V gene lost 1 base and the J gene lost 6 bases, with 20 bases spanning the gap.

This clonotype has more than one count but fewer than ten. The chain recombines TRBV7-2 with TRBJ2-3; 9 positions agree with TRBD1. Germline V gene data show CDR1 as SGHTA and CDR2 as FQGNSA. V was clipped by 5 bases and J by 5 bases; unmatched bases: 8. The CDR3 is made up of 15 amino acids. In DNA form, the CDR3 reads TGTGCCAGCAGCGAACAGGGGGCGCGATTAGATACGCAGTATTTT. Translation: CASSEQGARLDTQYF.

This clonotype was observed a few times. This chain joins TRBV3-1 and TRBJ2-7; 8 bases line up with TRBD2. CDR3 length: 15 residues. V lost 1 base, J lost 2 bases, and 4 bases stayed unmatched. Germline values: CDR1 LGHDT, CDR2 YNNKEL (reference sequence). The CDR3 DNA is TGTGCCAGCAGCCAAGCGGGGGGGACGGCCTACGAGCAGTACTTC. As protein: CASSQAGGTAYEQYF.

The chain links TRBV7-6 to TRBJ2-1; 11 bases agree with TRBD1. The CDR3 is 13 amino acids. CDR1 SGHVS and CDR2 FNYEAQ come from the germline V gene. The V segment lost 8 bases and the J segment 4 bases; nucleotides outside the gene matches: 1. The DNA for the CDR3 is TGTGCCAGCGGGACAGGGGGATACAATGAGCAGTTCTTC. The encoded protein is CASGTGGYNEQFF.

V gene TRBV18 combines with J gene TRBJ2-1, with unresolved D. CDR3 length: 12 residues. CDR1 KGHSH and CDR2 LQKENI come from the germline V gene. Trimming removed 2 bases from V and 8 bases from J, with 7 bases in between. DNA of the CDR3: TGTGCCAGCTCACCAAGGACCGATGAGCAGTTCTTC. Translation: CASSPRTDEQFF.

This clonotype has more than one count but fewer than ten. The chain recombines TRBV25-1 with TRBJ1-3; D gene unclear. The CDR3 has 14 residues. Trimming took off 2 bases at V and 2 bases at J, with 7 bases between the two ends. Germline assignment: CDR1 MGHDK and CDR2 SYGVNS. The CDR3 region has the DNA TGTGCCAGCAGTGAAAATCGAGCTGGAAACACCATATATTTT. Amino acid sequence: CASSENRAGNTIYF.

This chain uses TRBV7-2 with TRBJ2-3; TRBD2 might be the D (5 bases). The CDR3 sequence is 13 residues long. Trimming pared 5 bases from V and 6 bases from J, leaving 12 bases between. Germline V CDR1 and CDR2: SGHTA, FQGNSA. The CDR3 loop is CASSARQRDTQYF. The DNA of the CDR3 is TGTGCCAGCAGCGCACGGCAGCGGGATACGCAGTATTTT.

This clonotype was seen a handful of times. J is TRBJ2-1 and V is TRBV29-1; no clear D. This CDR3 contains 12 residues. The germline gives CDR1 SQVTM, CDR2 ANQGSEA. V was cut by 4 bases and J by 6 bases, with 10 bases left in between. The chain's CDR3 is CSVAWNSNEQFF. CDR3 DNA: TGCAGCGTTGCTTGGAACTCCAATGAGCAGTTCTTC.

This sequence joins TRBV7-2 and TRBJ2-1; no definite D call. Germline-derived CDR1 and CDR2 are SGHTA and FQGNSA. This CDR3 is 16 amino acids long. V lost 5 bases and J lost 7, with 21 bases in between. The CDR3 reads CASSLYSTGPLNEQFF. In nucleotides, the CDR3 is TGTGCCAGCAGCCTCTATTCCACTGGACCCCTGAATGAGCAGTTCTTC.

This CDR3 reads CSAGRADEAFF. The CDR3 region has the DNA TGCAGTGCTGGAAGGGCGGATGAAGCTTTCTTT. The chain employs TRBV20-1 and TRBJ1-1; D not resolved. Trimming left V 5 bases short and J 7 bases short, with 11 bases between. CDR3 length equals 11 residues. Looked up from germline, CDR1 is DFQATT and CDR2 is SNEGSKA (reference sequence).

The V call is TRBV19, the J call TRBJ2-7; 11 bases line up with TRBD2. Trimming at V came to 4 bases and at J to 0 bases, leaving 11 bases not matched to a gene. The CDR3 contains 18 residues. Germline lookup yields CDR1 LNHDA and CDR2 SQIVND (reference sequence). The CDR3 here is CASSTVGLAGGSSYEQYF. The DNA of the CDR3 is TGTGCCAGTAGTACAGTCGGGCTAGCGGGAGGCAGCTCCTACGAGCAGTACTTC.

A few counts support this clonotype. The chain couples TRBV4-3 to TRBJ2-3, with TRBD1 identical over 9 bases. The CDR3 length is 15 residues. Germline lookup yields CDR1 LGHNA and CDR2 YSLEER. V lost 5 bases, J lost 4 bases, and 7 bases stayed unmatched. CDR3 loop: CASSSDRGTPDTQYF. The CDR3 bases are TGCGCCAGCAGCTCAGACAGGGGGACCCCAGATACGCAGTATTTT.

The chain has TRBV5-1 and TRBJ1-2; D is unresolved. CDR3 size: 15 residues. V shed 3 bases and J shed 2 bases, with 14 bases lying between them. The germline gives CDR1 SGHRS, CDR2 YFSETQ. In nucleotides, the CDR3 is TGCGCCAGCAGCTCCCGGTCCCACTCCAACTATGGCTACACCTTC. As protein: CASSSRSHSNYGYTF.

The gene calls are TRBV2 and TRBJ2-3, with D unresolved. Per germline, CDR1 SNHLY and CDR2 FYNNEI. Trimming removed 3 bases at V and 6 bases at J, with 13 bases between. CDR3 size: 14 residues. CDR3 sequence: CASSDWVGGDTQYF. The CDR3 region has the DNA TGTGCCAGCAGTGATTGGGTCGGCGGCGATACGCAGTATTTT.

Here the CDR3 reads CATGEAKNIQYF. CDR3 nucleotides: TGTGCCACAGGGGAAGCCAAAAACATTCAGTACTTC. The chain employs TRBV6-2 or TRBV6-3 and TRBJ2-4; D is possibly TRBD1 (6 bases). The CDR3 loop spans 12 amino acids. Trimming cost V 10 bases and J 0 bases, with 7 bases left between them. Germline lookup yields CDR1 MNHEY and CDR2 SVGEGT.

This clonotype was observed a few times. The chain couples TRBV6-5 to TRBJ2-4, with D tentatively TRBD1 (6 bases). The CDR3 length is 14 residues. Trimming removed 5 bases from V and 5 bases from J, with 13 bases in between. Germline V gene sequence: CDR1 MNHEY, CDR2 SVGAGI. The CDR3 DNA follows: TGTGCCAGCAGTCGAGGACAGAGGGAAAACATTCAGTACTTC. Translation gives CASSRGQRENIQYF.

The chain couples TRBV2 to TRBJ2-7; 7 bases fit TRBD2. The CDR3 covers 13 residues. Germline V CDR1 and CDR2: SNHLY, FYNNEI. J was trimmed by 5 bases and V by 6 bases; bases with no gene match: 7. The CDR3 reads CASSETSSNEQYF. The CDR3 nucleotides read TGTGCCAGCAGCGAGACTAGCAGTAACGAGCAGTACTTC.

This sequence joins TRBV3-1 and TRBJ2-7; D uncertain. The length of the CDR3 is 15 residues. Per germline, CDR1 LGHDT and CDR2 YNNKEL (reference sequence). The V gene lost 0 bases and the J gene lost 6 bases, with 15 bases spanning the gap. In DNA, the CDR3 is TGTGCCAGCAGCCAAGAGGGTTTCGGAGTTGTCGAGCAGTACTTC. This sequence encodes CASSQEGFGVVEQYF.

This clonotype has a handful of counts. The genes are TRBV6-5 and TRBJ1-6; tentatively, D is TRBD1 (5 bases). The germline gives CDR1 MNHEY, CDR2 SVGAGI. V was pared by 5 bases and J by 8 bases, with 13 bases between. The length of the CDR3 is 14 residues. The CDR3 is CASSAGGSHSPLHF. The CDR3, as DNA: TGTGCCAGCAGTGCCGGGGGATCGCATTCACCCCTCCACTTT.

This clonotype appeared a few times. The rearrangement joins TRBV6-2 or TRBV6-3 to TRBJ1-5, with D maybe TRBD1 (5 bases). The CDR3 loop spans 17 amino acids. Per germline, CDR1 MNHEY and CDR2 SVGEGT. V lost 0 bases and J lost 4, with 16 bases in between. The CDR3 loop reads CASSYSRAGPVNQPQHF. The CDR3 DNA reads TGTGCCAGCAGTTACTCCCGGGCAGGGCCCGTGAATCAGCCCCAGCATTTT.

The rearrangement joins TRBV3-1 to TRBJ2-2; 10 positions match TRBD1. CDR3 length: 18 amino acids. The V gene's germline CDR1 is LGHDT and CDR2 YNNKEL (reference sequence). With V trimmed by 2 bases and J by 4 bases, 10 bases remained unmatched. The CDR3, as DNA: TGTGCCAGCAGCCAAATTGGACAGGGGGTTCGAGGCACCGGGGAGCTGTTTTTT. Protein: CASSQIGQGVRGTGELFF.